A single sample is the source of the 17 T cell receptor beta chains below, sequenced in a study of shared clonotypes between healthy human individuals. TCRdb keeps only in-frame clones here, not all; method: immunoSEQ multiplex PCR. The profile shows under 550,000 clones, less than 96% of them singletons. The specimen was naive CD4+ T cells sorted from blood. As to subset: CD45RA+ positively selected. The receptors were gathered from a woman in her twenties or thirties in good health.

The rearrangement links TRBV5-1 to TRBJ2-7, with 12 nucleotides matching TRBD2. Germline CDR1 and CDR2: SGHRS and YFSETQ. Trimming removed 4 bases from V and 5 bases from J; junction bases left unmatched: 4. The CDR3 is 14 residues long. For the CDR3, the DNA is TGCGCCAGCAGCCTGACTAGCGGGAGCCACGAGCAGTACTTC. It translates to CASSLTSGSHEQYF.

The chain couples TRBV18 to TRBJ2-5; tentatively, D is TRBD1 (5 bases). This CDR3 has 12 amino acids. CDR1 KGHSH and CDR2 LQKENI come from the germline V gene. The V end was cut by 8 bases, the J end by 4 bases, with 11 bases between. Here the CDR3 DNA reads TGTGCCAGCACAGGCGGAAGAGAGACCCAGTACTTC. Translating gives CASTGGRETQYF.

The rearrangement links TRBV11-1 to TRBJ1-2, with D hard to call. Trimming removed 1 base at V and 7 bases at J, with 10 bases between. From germline, CDR1 is SGHAT and CDR2 FQDESV (reference sequence). The CDR3 covers 13 residues. The CDR3 nucleotides are TGTGCCAGCAGCTTAGGCGGGCACGGTGGCTACACCTTC. Translated, it gives CASSLGGHGGYTF. The whole variable domain, remainder taken from reference TRBV11-1 and TRBJ1-2, is EAEVAQSPRYKITEKSQAVAFWCDPISGHATLYWYRQILGQGPELLVQFQDESVVDDSQLPKDRFSAERLKGVDSTLKIQPAELGDSAMYLCASSLGGHGGYTFGSGTRLTVV.

As DNA, the CDR3 is TGTGCCAGCAGCTTAGCGCGGGCAGAAGCTAACTATGGCTACACCTTC. Its translation: CASSLARAEANYGYTF. The V gene is TRBV7-8, the J gene TRBJ1-2; D remains unclear. The CDR3 extends over 16 amino acids. V dropped 0 bases and J dropped 0 bases, with 11 bases sitting between them. Germline V CDR1 and CDR2: SGHVS, FQNEAQ.

This chain uses TRBV5-1 with TRBJ2-5, with 8 bases matching TRBD1. From germline, CDR1 is SGHRS and CDR2 YFSETQ. The CDR3 runs 15 residues. The ends lost 4 bases at V and 1 base at J; junction bases unmatched: 6. CDR3 protein: CASSPGQGPQETQYF. As DNA, the CDR3 is TGCGCCAGCAGCCCAGGACAGGGACCCCAAGAGACCCAGTACTTC. Filled out from reference TRBV5-1 and TRBJ2-5, the complete variable domain reads KAGVTQTPRYLIKTRGQQVTLSCSPISGHRSVSWYQQTPGQGLQFLFEYFSETQRNKGNFPGRFSGRQFSNSRSEMNVSTLELGDSALYLCASSPGQGPQETQYFGPGTRLLVL.

The rearrangement uses TRBV12-5 and TRBJ2-2; TRBD2 matches 7 bases. V lost 7 bases and J lost 0; bases outside the gene matches: 2. The CDR3 is made up of 14 amino acids. Germline V gene lookup returns CDR1 LGHNT and CDR2 FRNRAP. The CDR3 loop reads CASALAPNTGELFF. CDR3 coding DNA: TGTGCTAGTGCACTAGCGCCGAACACCGGGGAGCTGTTTTTT.

The rearrangement uses TRBV6-5 and TRBJ2-7; 8 nucleotides match TRBD1. The junction had 10 bases not matched to a gene; V was cut back by 6 bases and J by 3 bases. The V gene's germline CDR1 is MNHEY and CDR2 SVGAGI. The CDR3 extends over 15 amino acids. CDR3 region: CASRHRDRRIYEQYF. The CDR3 DNA is TGTGCCAGCAGACACCGGGACAGGAGAATCTACGAGCAGTACTTC.

V gene TRBV28 combines with J gene TRBJ2-2, with 7 bases lining up with TRBD2. Germline V gene sequence: CDR1 MDHEN, CDR2 SYDVKM. V gave up 3 bases and J gave up 4 bases; unmatched junction bases: 2. The CDR3 consists of 14 residues. The chain's CDR3 is CASSFSGGTGELFF. The CDR3 DNA sequence: TGTGCCAGCAGTTTCTCGGGGGGCACCGGGGAGCTGTTTTTT.

V is TRBV5-6 and J is TRBJ1-1; no firm D call. The germline gives CDR1 SGHDT, CDR2 YYEEEE. V was clipped by 2 bases and J by 6 bases, with 11 bases between them. The CDR3 runs 13 residues. This CDR3 reads CASSLGIVAEAFF. CDR3 in DNA: TGTGCCAGCAGCTTAGGGATTGTCGCTGAAGCTTTCTTT.

The chain is built from TRBV10-1 and TRBJ1-3; no clear D. V was clipped by 0 bases and J by 0 bases, with 9 bases between them. Germline CDR1 is WNHNN and CDR2 is SYGVQD (reference sequence). CDR3 length: 16 amino acids. The CDR3 DNA reads as TGCGCCAGCAGTGAGTCGGTCGGGAGCTCTGGAAACACCATATATTTT. Its translation is CASSESVGSSGNTIYF.

The chain combines TRBV5-7 with TRBJ1-1, with 9 bases matching TRBD1. TRBV5-7 is assigned to the ORF class and has an uncertain function. The junction had 5 bases not matched to a gene; V was cut back by 5 bases and J by 3 bases. The CDR3 is made up of 14 amino acids. Here the CDR3 reads CASSLGQGYTEAFF. CDR3 DNA: TGTGCCAGCAGTTTAGGACAGGGGTACACTGAAGCTTTCTTT.

The V call is TRBV5-1, the J call TRBJ1-5; a weak D match, TRBD1 (5 bases). V lost 1 base and J lost 9, with 14 bases in between. The germline CDR1 and CDR2 sequences are SGHRS and YFSETQ. This CDR3 is 14 amino acids long. The CDR3 nucleotides read TGCGCCAGCAGCTTGTCTTTAGGGGTCGGGCCCCAGCATTTT. Translation gives CASSLSLGVGPQHF. The full variable domain, in which reference TRBV5-1 and TRBJ1-5 provide the parts outside the CDR3, is KAGVTQTPRYLIKTRGQQVTLSCSPISGHRSVSWYQQTPGQGLQFLFEYFSETQRNKGNFPGRFSGRQFSNSRSEMNVSTLELGDSALYLCASSLSLGVGPQHFGDGTRLSIL.

The chain is built from TRBV5-1 and TRBJ2-5; 12 bases are a match to TRBD2. The J call could be wrong; TRBJ2-7 is a better fit for the DNA end. Germline V CDR1 and CDR2: SGHRS, YFSETQ. There are 15 residues in the CDR3. CDR3 amino acids: CASSSSGRAYDEQYF. DNA of the CDR3: TGCGCCAGCAGCTCTAGCGGGAGGGCCTACGACGAGCAGTACTTC.

The chain recombines TRBV6-4 with TRBJ1-2; D unclear. The V end was cut by 7 bases, the J end by 5 bases, with 17 bases between. CDR1 and CDR2 (germline): MRHNA, SNTAGT. The CDR3 spans 14 residues. The CDR3 sequence is CASKVVGTSYGYTF. The CDR3 DNA reads TGTGCCAGCAAAGTGGTCGGAACAAGTTATGGCTACACCTTC.

The chain uses TRBV28 and TRBJ2-7, with D tentatively TRBD1 (6 bases). V lost 11 bases, J lost 5 bases, and 10 bases lay in between. Germline V lookup: CDR1 MDHEN, CDR2 SYDVKM. The CDR3 is 10 residues long. CDR3 loop: CAQKGDEQYF. The CDR3 bases are TGTGCCCAGAAGGGGGACGAGCAGTACTTC.

V gene TRBV10-2 combines with J gene TRBJ1-4; D is undetermined. Germline loops: CDR1 WSHSY, CDR2 SAAADI. This CDR3 is 14 amino acids long. The V and J ends lost 2 bases and 8 bases respectively, with 12 bases between them. The DNA of the CDR3 is TGCGCCAGCAGTGAGGGCAGACACGGAGAAAAACTGTTTTTT. Amino acids: CASSEGRHGEKLFF.

CDR3 protein: CASSVGLRGNEKLFF. The CDR3 DNA reads as TGTGCCAGCAGCGTAGGCCTCAGGGGGAATGAAAAACTGTTTTTT. V gene TRBV9 combines with J gene TRBJ1-4; 7 bases align to TRBD1. Germline V CDR1 and CDR2: SGDLS, YYNGEE. J lost 5 bases, V lost 0 bases, and 4 bases had no gene match. This CDR3 spans 15 amino acids. Full variable domain (remainder filled in from reference TRBV9 and TRBJ1-4): DSGVTQTPKHLITATGQRVTLRCSPRSGDLSVYWYQQSLDQGLQFLIQYYNGEERAKGNILERFSAQQFPDLHSELNLSSLELGDSALYFCASSVGLRGNEKLFFGSGTQLSVL.